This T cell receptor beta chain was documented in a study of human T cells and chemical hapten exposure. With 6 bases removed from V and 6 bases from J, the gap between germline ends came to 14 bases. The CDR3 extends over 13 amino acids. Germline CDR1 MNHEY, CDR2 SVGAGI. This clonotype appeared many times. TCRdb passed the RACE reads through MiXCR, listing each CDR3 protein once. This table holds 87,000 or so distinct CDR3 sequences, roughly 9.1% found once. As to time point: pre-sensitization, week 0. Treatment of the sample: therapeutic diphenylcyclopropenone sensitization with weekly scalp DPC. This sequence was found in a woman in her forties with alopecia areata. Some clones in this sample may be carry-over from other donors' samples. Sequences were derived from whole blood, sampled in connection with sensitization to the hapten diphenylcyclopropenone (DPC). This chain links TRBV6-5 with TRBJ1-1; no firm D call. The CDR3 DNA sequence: TGTGCCAGCAGCCCTTCCCCGCAAGCTGAAGCTTTCTTT. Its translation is CASSPSPQAEAFF.